The 18 T cell receptor beta chains below were found in one sample sequenced in a study of blood T cell repertoires in COVID-19. Profiled with immunoSEQ multiplex PCR; TCRdb holds only in-frame clones, not every one. This table has fewer than 65,000 clones, 91% appearing once. The sample consisted of peripheral blood. These receptors were collected from an older woman with active or convalescent COVID-19.

This chain connects TRBV15 to TRBJ2-2; 11 nucleotides match TRBD2. CDR3 length equals 16 residues. V lost 1 base to trimming and J lost 7 bases; unmatched junction nucleotides: 5. Germline assignment: CDR1 LNHNV and CDR2 YYDKDF (reference sequence). CDR3 sequence (DNA): TGTGCCACCAGCAGAGGTACTAGCGGGGGAAACGGGGAGCTGTTTTTT. Amino acids: CATSRGTSGGNGELFF. Looking up the rest from reference TRBV15 and TRBJ2-2 gives the full variable domain: DAMVIQNPRYQVTQFGKPVTLSCSQTLNHNVMYWYQQKSSQAPKLLFHYYDKDFNNEADTPDNFQSRRPNTSFCFLDIRSPGLGDTAMYLCATSRGTSGGNGELFFGEGSRLTVL.

This chain joins TRBV5-6 and TRBJ2-7; D unclear. V was cut by 4 bases and J by 0 bases, with 5 bases left in between. Germline CDR1 is SGHDT and CDR2 is YYEEEE. CDR3 size: 12 residues. CDR3 DNA sequence: TGTGCCAGCAGCGCGGACTCCTACGAGCAGTACTTC. Protein product: CASSADSYEQYF. The entire variable domain, with the rest obtained from reference TRBV5-6 and TRBJ2-7, is as follows: DAGVTQSPTHLIKTRGQQVTLRCSPKSGHDTVSWYQQALGQGPQFIFQYYEEEERQRGNFPDRFSGHQFPNYSSELNVNALLLGDSALYLCASSADSYEQYFGPGTRLTVT.

V usage is TRBV3-1 (or the pseudogene TRBV3-2) and J usage is TRBJ1-6, with D perhaps TRBD1 (6 bases). V lost 4 bases and J lost 0, with 13 bases in between. Germline values: CDR1 LGHDT, CDR2 YNNKEL (reference sequence). This CDR3 is built from 17 residues. This chain's CDR3 is CASSLNRASSYNSPLHF. In nucleotides, the CDR3 is TGTGCCAGCAGCCTCAACAGGGCCAGCTCCTATAATTCACCCCTCCACTTT.

The chain is built from TRBV6-2 or TRBV6-3 and TRBJ2-7; 7 bases map to TRBD1. The junction had 6 bases not matched to a gene; V was cut back by 2 bases and J by 2 bases. The CDR3 is made up of 15 amino acids. The V gene's germline CDR1 is MNHEY and CDR2 SVGEGT. The CDR3 region has the DNA TGTGCCAGCAGTTACAGGGGGCCGTCCACCTACGAGCAGTACTTC. Translated, it gives CASSYRGPSTYEQYF.

This clone was counted only a few times. The chain carries TRBV2 and TRBJ1-1; D is possibly TRBD1 (5 bases). V was clipped by 3 bases and J by 10 bases, with 9 bases between them. Germline lookup yields CDR1 SNHLY and CDR2 FYNNEI. The CDR3 has 11 amino acids. The CDR3 sequence is CASSDRDVAFF. The CDR3 nucleotides read TGTGCCAGCAGTGACAGGGATGTAGCTTTCTTT. The complete variable domain, with remaining parts taken from reference TRBV2 and TRBJ1-1, reads EPEVTQTPSHQVTQMGQEVILRCVPISNHLYFYWYRQILGQKVEFLVSFYNNEISEKSEIFDDQFSVERPDGSNFTLKIRSTKLEDSAMYFCASSDRDVAFFGQGTRLTVV.

The rearrangement uses TRBV10-3 and TRBJ2-1; 11 nucleotides align to TRBD1. After removal of 6 bases from V and 5 bases from J, the junction contained 3 bases not matched to a gene. This CDR3 contains 14 residues. Germline V gives CDR1 ENHRY, CDR2 SYGVKD. The CDR3 DNA reads TGTGCCATCAGGTTGGGACAGGGGGACAATGAGCAGTTCTTC. It encodes CAIRLGQGDNEQFF.

V and J are TRBV3-1 (or the pseudogene TRBV3-2) and TRBJ1-2, with TRBD1 as a possible D gene (6 bases). This CDR3 comprises 14 residues. Germline V CDR1 and CDR2: LGHDT, YNNKEL (reference sequence). V gave up 0 bases and J gave up 7 bases, with 12 bases separating them. CDR3 region: CASSQDRGAPGYTF. The CDR3 DNA is TGTGCCAGCAGCCAAGATCGGGGGGCGCCTGGCTACACCTTC.

This chain uses TRBV25-1 with TRBJ2-1; TRBD2 matches 10 bases. CDR3 length: 16 amino acids. J lost 4 bases, V lost 4 bases, and 7 bases had no gene match. Germline V CDR1 and CDR2: MGHDK, SYGVNS. The chain's CDR3 is CASSGTLAGDYNEQFF. CDR3 nucleotides: TGTGCCAGCAGTGGAACCCTAGCGGGAGATTACAATGAGCAGTTCTTC.

The chain combines TRBV7-7 with TRBJ2-3; 8 bases line up with TRBD2. Germline values: CDR1 SSHAT, CDR2 FNYEAQ (reference sequence). The CDR3 covers 15 residues. Germline trimming cut 5 bases from V and 2 bases from J; bases unmatched to any gene: 6. The CDR3 region has the DNA TGTGCCAGCAGCGCCACTAGCGGCTCCACAGATACGCAGTATTTT. This gives the protein CASSATSGSTDTQYF.

Only one count was recorded for this clone. The chain recombines TRBV5-8 with TRBJ2-7; TRBD2 agrees at 8 bases. V lost 4 bases and J lost 3; bases outside the gene matches: 6. CDR3 length: 14 residues. Germline V gene data show CDR1 as SGHTS and CDR2 as YDEGEE. CDR3 amino acids: CASSSLAGGYEQYF. The CDR3 nucleotides are TGTGCCAGCAGCAGTCTAGCGGGCGGCTACGAGCAGTACTTC.

The V and J genes are TRBV29-1 and TRBJ1-1; D is unclear. Trimming took 4 bases from V and 4 from J, leaving 10 bases between them. Germline-derived CDR1 and CDR2 are SQVTM and ANQGSEA. CDR3 length: 12 amino acids. The chain's CDR3 is CSVAPSGTEAFF. The CDR3 bases are TGCAGCGTTGCTCCCAGCGGCACTGAAGCTTTCTTT.

The V and J genes are TRBV18 and TRBJ2-6, with D possibly TRBD1 on 5 matching bases. Germline V gene data show CDR1 as KGHSH and CDR2 as LQKENI. The CDR3 runs 15 residues. Trimming took off 4 bases at V and 0 bases at J, with 7 bases between the two ends. CDR3 sequence reads: CASSRQTSGANVLTF. CDR3 DNA sequence: TGTGCCAGCTCACGACAGACCTCTGGGGCCAACGTCCTGACTTTC. Using reference TRBV18 and TRBJ2-6 for the parts outside the CDR3, the full variable domain is NAGVMQNPRHLVRRRGQEARLRCSPMKGHSHVYWYRQLPEEGLKFMVYLQKENIIDESGMPKERFSAEFPKEGPSILRIQQVVRGDSAAYFCASSRQTSGANVLTFGAGSRLTVL.

Regarding this clone: At one boundary the junction diverges from the germline segment, which might be a read error. Other DNA sequences of this sample code for an identical CDR3. The chain uses TRBV28 and TRBJ1-2; 7 nucleotides align to TRBD1. The CDR3 length is 13 residues. Germline V gives CDR1 MDHEN, CDR2 SYDVKM. The CDR3 bases are TGCGCCATCCTCGACAGGGCCAACTATGGCTACACCTTC. Amino acid sequence: CAILDRANYGYTF.

The gene calls are TRBV6-6 and TRBJ2-3, with TRBD1 identical over 8 bases. CDR1 is MNHNY and CDR2 is SVGAGI in the germline V gene (reference sequence). The CDR3 loop spans 12 amino acids. V lost 5 bases, J lost 9 bases, and 4 bases stayed unmatched. Written as DNA, the CDR3 is TGTGCCAGCAGTCTGACAGGGGACACGCAGTATTTT. Translation: CASSLTGDTQYF.

The chain employs TRBV9 and TRBJ1-1; 7 nucleotides line up with TRBD1. Germline assignment: CDR1 SGDLS and CDR2 YYNGEE. This CDR3 is 14 amino acids long. The V segment lost 3 bases and the J segment 4 bases; nucleotides outside the gene matches: 6. This CDR3 is CASSAPAGGTEAFF. DNA of the CDR3: TGTGCCAGCAGCGCCCCCGCAGGGGGCACTGAAGCTTTCTTT.

V is TRBV28 and J is TRBJ1-2; D might be TRBD1 (5 bases). From germline, CDR1 is MDHEN and CDR2 SYDVKM. Trimming shortened V by 1 base and J by 0 bases, and 12 bases separated the two germline ends. The CDR3 has 16 amino acids. CDR3 coding DNA: TGTGCCAGCAGTTTATTAGCCGGGGGAGCTAACTATGGCTACACCTTC. This sequence encodes CASSLLAGGANYGYTF.

This chain joins TRBV2 and TRBJ2-1; D perhaps matches TRBD2 (6 bases). V was shortened by 4 bases and J by 8 bases, with 18 bases between the two germline ends. The CDR3 is made up of 15 amino acids. Germline V gene data show CDR1 as SNHLY and CDR2 as FYNNEI. The CDR3, as DNA: TGTGCCAGCAGTGTGGAGGGTCTGGCGTTGGATGAGCAGTTCTTC. It is translated as CASSVEGLALDEQFF.

This rearrangement joins TRBV5-1 to TRBJ2-1; D gene ambiguous. This CDR3 is built from 13 residues. Germline V gene sequence: CDR1 SGHRS, CDR2 YFSETQ. The ends were cut back, 1 base at V and 6 bases at J, with 8 bases in the middle. CDR3 DNA: TGCGCCAGCAGCTTGATTCTCGGCAATGAGCAGTTCTTC. Translating it yields CASSLILGNEQFF.